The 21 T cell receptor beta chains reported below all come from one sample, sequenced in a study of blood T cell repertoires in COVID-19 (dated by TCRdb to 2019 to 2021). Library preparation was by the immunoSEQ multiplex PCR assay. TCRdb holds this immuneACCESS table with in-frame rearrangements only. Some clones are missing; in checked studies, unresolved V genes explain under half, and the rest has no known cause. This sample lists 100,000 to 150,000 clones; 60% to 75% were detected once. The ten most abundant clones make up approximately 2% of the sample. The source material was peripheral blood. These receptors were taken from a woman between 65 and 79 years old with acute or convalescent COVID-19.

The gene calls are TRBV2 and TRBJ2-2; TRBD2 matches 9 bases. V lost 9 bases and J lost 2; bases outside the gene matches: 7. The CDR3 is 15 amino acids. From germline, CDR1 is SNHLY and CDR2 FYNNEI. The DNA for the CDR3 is TGTGCCAGAGATAAGCGGGGGGTAAACACCGGGGAGCTGTTTTTT. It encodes CARDKRGVNTGELFF.

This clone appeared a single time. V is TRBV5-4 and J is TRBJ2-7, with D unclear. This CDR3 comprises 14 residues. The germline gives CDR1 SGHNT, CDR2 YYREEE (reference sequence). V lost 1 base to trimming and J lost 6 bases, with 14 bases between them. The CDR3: CASSLFGSTGEQYF. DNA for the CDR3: TGTGCCAGCAGCTTGTTCGGGTCTACGGGCGAGCAGTACTTC.

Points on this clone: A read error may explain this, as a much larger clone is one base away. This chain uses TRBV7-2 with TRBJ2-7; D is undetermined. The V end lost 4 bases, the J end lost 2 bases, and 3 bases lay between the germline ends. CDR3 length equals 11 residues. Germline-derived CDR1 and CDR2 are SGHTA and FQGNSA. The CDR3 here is CASSSAYEQYF. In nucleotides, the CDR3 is TGTGCCAGCAGCTCAGCCTACGAGCAGTACTTC.

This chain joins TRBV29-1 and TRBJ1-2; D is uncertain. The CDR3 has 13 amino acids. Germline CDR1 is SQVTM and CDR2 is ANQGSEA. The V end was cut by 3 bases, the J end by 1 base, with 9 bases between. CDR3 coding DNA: TGCAGCGTTGATTCAGGTGATAACTATGGCTACACCTTC. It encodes CSVDSGDNYGYTF.

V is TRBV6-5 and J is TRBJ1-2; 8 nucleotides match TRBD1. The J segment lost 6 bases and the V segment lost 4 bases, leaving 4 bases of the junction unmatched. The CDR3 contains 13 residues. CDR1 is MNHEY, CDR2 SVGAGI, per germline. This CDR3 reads CASSSTGDDGYTF. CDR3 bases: TGTGCCAGCAGTTCGACAGGGGACGATGGCTACACCTTC.

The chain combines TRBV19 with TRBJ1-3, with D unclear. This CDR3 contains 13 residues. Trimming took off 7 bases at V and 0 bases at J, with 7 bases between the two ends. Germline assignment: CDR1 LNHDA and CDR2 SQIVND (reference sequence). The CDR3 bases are TGTGCCAGTACAGCAGGCTCTGGAAACACCATATATTTT. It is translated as CASTAGSGNTIYF.

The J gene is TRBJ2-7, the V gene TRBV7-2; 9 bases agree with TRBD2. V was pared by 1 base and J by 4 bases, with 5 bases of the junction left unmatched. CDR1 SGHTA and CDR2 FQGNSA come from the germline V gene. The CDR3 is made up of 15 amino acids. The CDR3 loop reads CASSLGSGGFYEQYF. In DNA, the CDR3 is TGTGCCAGCAGCTTAGGTAGCGGGGGTTTTTACGAGCAGTACTTC.

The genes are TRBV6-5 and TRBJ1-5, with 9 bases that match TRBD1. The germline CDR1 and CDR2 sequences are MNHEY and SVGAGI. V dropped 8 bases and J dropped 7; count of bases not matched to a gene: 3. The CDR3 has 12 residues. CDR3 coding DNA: TGTGCCAGCGGGGGACAGGGACAGCCCCAGCATTTT. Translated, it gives CASGGQGQPQHF.

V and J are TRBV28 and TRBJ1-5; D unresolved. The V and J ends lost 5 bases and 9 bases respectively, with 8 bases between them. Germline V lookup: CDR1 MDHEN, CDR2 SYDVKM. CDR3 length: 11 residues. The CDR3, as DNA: TGTGCCAGCAGTACGACGGGGCCCCAGCATTTT. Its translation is CASSTTGPQHF.

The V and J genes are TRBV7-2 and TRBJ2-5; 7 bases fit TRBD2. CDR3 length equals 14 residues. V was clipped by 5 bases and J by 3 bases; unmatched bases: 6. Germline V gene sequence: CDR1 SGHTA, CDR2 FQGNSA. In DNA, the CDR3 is TGTGCCAGCAGCCCATGGGGGGGGGAAGAGACCCAGTACTTC. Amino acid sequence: CASSPWGGEETQYF.

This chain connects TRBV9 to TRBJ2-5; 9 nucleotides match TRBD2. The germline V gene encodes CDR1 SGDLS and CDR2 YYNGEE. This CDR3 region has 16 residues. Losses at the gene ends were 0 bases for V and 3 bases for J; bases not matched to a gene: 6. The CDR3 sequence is CASSVGGGRAEETQYF. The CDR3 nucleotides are TGTGCCAGCAGCGTAGGGGGCGGGAGGGCCGAAGAGACCCAGTACTTC.

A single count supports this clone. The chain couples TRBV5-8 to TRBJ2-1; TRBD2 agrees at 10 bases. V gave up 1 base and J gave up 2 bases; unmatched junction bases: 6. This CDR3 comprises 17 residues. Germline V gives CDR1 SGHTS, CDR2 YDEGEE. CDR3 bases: TGTGCCAGCAGCTTGTTGGTAGCGGGAGGTCCCTACAATGAGCAGTTCTTC. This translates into CASSLLVAGGPYNEQFF.

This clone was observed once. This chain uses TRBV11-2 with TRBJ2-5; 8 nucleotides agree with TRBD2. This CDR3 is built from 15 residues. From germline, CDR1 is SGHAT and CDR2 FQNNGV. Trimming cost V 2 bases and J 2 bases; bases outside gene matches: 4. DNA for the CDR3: TGTGCCAGCAGCTTAACTGCTAGCGGGCAAGAGACCCAGTACTTC. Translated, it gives CASSLTASGQETQYF.

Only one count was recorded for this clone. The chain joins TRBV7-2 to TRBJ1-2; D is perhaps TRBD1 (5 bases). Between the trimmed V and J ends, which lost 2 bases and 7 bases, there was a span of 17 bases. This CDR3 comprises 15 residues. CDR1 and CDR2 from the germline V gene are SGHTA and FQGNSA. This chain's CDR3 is CASSLHHASGPGYTF. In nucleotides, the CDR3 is TGTGCCAGCAGCTTACACCATGCTTCAGGGCCTGGCTACACCTTC.

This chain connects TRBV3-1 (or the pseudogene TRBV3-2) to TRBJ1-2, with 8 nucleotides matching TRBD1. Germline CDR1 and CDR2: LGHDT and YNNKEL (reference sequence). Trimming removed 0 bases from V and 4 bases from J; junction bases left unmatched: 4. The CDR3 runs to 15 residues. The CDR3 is CASSQDSGQVYGYTF. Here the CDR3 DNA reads TGTGCCAGCAGCCAAGATTCGGGACAGGTCTATGGCTACACCTTC.

The CDR3, as DNA: TGTGCCAGCTCACCTGCGACTCAGTACAATGAGCAGTTCTTC. Protein product: CASSPATQYNEQFF. The chain combines TRBV18 with TRBJ2-1; no clear D. V dropped 3 bases and J dropped 4 bases, with 10 bases sitting between them. Germline CDR1 and CDR2: KGHSH and LQKENI. This CDR3 is 14 amino acids long. Combining the CDR3 with reference TRBV18 and TRBJ2-1 gives the whole variable domain NAGVMQNPRHLVRRRGQEARLRCSPMKGHSHVYWYRQLPEEGLKFMVYLQKENIIDESGMPKERFSAEFPKEGPSILRIQQVVRGDSAAYFCASSPATQYNEQFFGPGTRLTVL.

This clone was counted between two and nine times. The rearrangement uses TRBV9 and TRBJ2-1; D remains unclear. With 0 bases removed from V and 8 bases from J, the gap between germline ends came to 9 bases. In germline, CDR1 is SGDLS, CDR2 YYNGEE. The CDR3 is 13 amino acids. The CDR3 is CASSVAQVDEQFF. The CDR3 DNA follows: TGTGCCAGCAGCGTAGCGCAGGTCGATGAGCAGTTCTTC. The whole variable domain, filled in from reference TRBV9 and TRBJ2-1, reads DSGVTQTPKHLITATGQRVTLRCSPRSGDLSVYWYQQSLDQGLQFLIQYYNGEERAKGNILERFSAQQFPDLHSELNLSSLELGDSALYFCASSVAQVDEQFFGPGTRLTVL.

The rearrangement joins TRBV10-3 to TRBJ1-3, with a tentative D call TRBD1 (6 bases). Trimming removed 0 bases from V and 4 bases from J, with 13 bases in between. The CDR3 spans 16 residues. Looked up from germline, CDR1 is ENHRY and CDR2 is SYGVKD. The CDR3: CAISESLEGDGNTIYF. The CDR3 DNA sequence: TGTGCCATCAGTGAGTCGCTAGAGGGGGACGGAAACACCATATATTTT.

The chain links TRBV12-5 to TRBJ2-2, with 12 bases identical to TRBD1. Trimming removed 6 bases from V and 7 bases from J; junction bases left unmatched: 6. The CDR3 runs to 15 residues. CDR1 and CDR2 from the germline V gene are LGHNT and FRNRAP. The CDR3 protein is CASGAGTGGFGELFF. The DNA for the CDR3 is TGTGCTAGTGGGGCCGGGACAGGGGGCTTCGGGGAGCTGTTTTTT.

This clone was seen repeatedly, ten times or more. CDR3 loop: CASSFPSGRMYNEQFF. The CDR3 coding sequence is TGTGCCAGCAGCTTCCCTAGCGGGAGGATGTACAATGAGCAGTTCTTC. V is TRBV7-2 and J is TRBJ2-1; 11 nucleotides line up with TRBD2. Germline trimming cut 3 bases from V and 4 bases from J; bases unmatched to any gene: 5. The CDR3 is 16 residues long. Germline assignment: CDR1 SGHTA and CDR2 FQGNSA.

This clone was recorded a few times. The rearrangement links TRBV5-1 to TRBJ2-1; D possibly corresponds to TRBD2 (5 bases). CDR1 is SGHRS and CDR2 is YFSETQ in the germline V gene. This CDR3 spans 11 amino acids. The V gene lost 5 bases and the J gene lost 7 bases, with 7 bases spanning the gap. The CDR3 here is CASRAGNEQFF. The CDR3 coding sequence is TGCGCCAGCAGGGCGGGTAATGAGCAGTTCTTC.